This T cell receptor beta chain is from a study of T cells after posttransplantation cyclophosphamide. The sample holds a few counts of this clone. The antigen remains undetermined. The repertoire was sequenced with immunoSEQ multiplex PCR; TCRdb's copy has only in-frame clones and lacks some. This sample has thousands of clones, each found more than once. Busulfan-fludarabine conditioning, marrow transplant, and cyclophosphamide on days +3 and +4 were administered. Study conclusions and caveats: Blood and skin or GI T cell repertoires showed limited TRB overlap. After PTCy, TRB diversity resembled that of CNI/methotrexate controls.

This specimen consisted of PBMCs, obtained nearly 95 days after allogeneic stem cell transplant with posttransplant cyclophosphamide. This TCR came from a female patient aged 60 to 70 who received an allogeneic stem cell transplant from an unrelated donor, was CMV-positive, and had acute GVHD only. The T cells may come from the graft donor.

CDR3 sequence: CASSQLGQLNYGYTF. CDR3 nucleotide sequence: TGTGCCAGCAGCCAATTAGGACAGCTTAACTATGGCTACACCTTC. The V call is TRBV14, the J call TRBJ1-2; D possibly corresponds to TRBD1 (6 bases). V shed 2 bases and J shed 1 base, with 11 bases lying between them. Looked up from germline, CDR1 is SGHDN and CDR2 is FVKESK. CDR3 size: 15 residues.